This entry lists 32 T cell receptor beta chains sequenced from one sample in a study of beta chain features in type 1 diabetes. Every isolated RNA sample was fully reverse transcribed, so sequencing captured expressed TCRB transcripts. Clones were read by immunoSEQ multiplex PCR, and TCRdb kept only the in-frame ones, dropping some. This sample yields fewer than 400,000 clones, of which approximately 8.2% are seen a single time; 0.44% belongs to the top ten. The sample taken for sequencing was central memory CD4+ T cells from blood. The source is a young woman in good health.

Here the CDR3 DNA reads TGTGCCAGCATGGCGGCGAGGGAGACCCAGTACTTC. Translated: CASMAARETQYF. The V and J genes are TRBV6-6 and TRBJ2-5, with D unclear. The CDR3 totals 12 residues. Trimming took off 7 bases at V and 5 bases at J, with 11 bases between the two ends. In germline, CDR1 is MNHNY, CDR2 SVGAGI (reference sequence).

Only a few counts were recorded for this clone. V and J are TRBV10-3 and TRBJ1-3; D ambiguous. Trimming pared 7 bases from V and 2 bases from J, leaving 9 bases between. The germline V gene has CDR1 ENHRY and CDR2 SYGVKD. This CDR3 region has 13 residues. CDR3 loop: CAITQNPGNTIYF. In DNA, the CDR3 is TGTGCCATCACCCAGAATCCTGGAAACACCATATATTTT.

This chain connects TRBV14 to TRBJ2-1, with D possibly TRBD1 on 6 matching bases. This CDR3 is 14 amino acids long. Trimming took 4 bases from V and 4 from J, leaving 11 bases between them. In germline, CDR1 is SGHDN, CDR2 FVKESK. CDR3 loop: CASSPGQSYNEQFF. CDR3 DNA: TGTGCCAGCAGCCCCGGACAGAGTTACAATGAGCAGTTCTTC.

This clone was seen a handful of times. V gene TRBV14 combines with J gene TRBJ2-5, with D possibly TRBD2 on 5 matching bases. The assigned J gene may be wrong: the sequence end matches TRBJ2-7 better. CDR3 size: 14 residues. CDR1 SGHDN and CDR2 FVKESK come from the germline V gene. The CDR3 region is CASSLRPGSYEQYF. The CDR3, as DNA: TGTGCCAGCAGCCTCCGCCCTGGGAGCTACGAGCAGTACTTC.

This chain links TRBV7-3 with TRBJ2-3; TRBD2 matches 7 bases. V lost 1 base to trimming and J lost 0 bases; unmatched junction nucleotides: 7. This CDR3 contains 17 residues. Germline V gene data show CDR1 as SGHTA and CDR2 as FQGTGA. CDR3 protein: CASSLNPSGISTDTQYF. The CDR3 DNA is TGTGCCAGCAGCTTAAACCCCAGCGGGATTAGCACAGATACGCAGTATTTT.

This clone has only a few counts. V usage is TRBV5-1 and J usage is TRBJ1-1; D is undetermined. Trimming took 1 base from V and 1 from J, leaving 11 bases between them. This CDR3 has 15 residues. The germline V gene has CDR1 SGHRS and CDR2 YFSETQ. The CDR3 here is CASSLRRVGNTEAFF. In DNA form, the CDR3 reads TGCGCCAGCAGCTTGAGGAGGGTTGGGAACACTGAAGCTTTCTTT.

V and J are TRBV6-5 and TRBJ1-1; a possible D gene is TRBD1 (6 bases). The germline V and J ends were trimmed by 6 bases and 4 bases, with 15 bases remaining between them. The CDR3 length is 14 residues. From germline, CDR1 is MNHEY and CDR2 SVGAGI. The CDR3 spells CASRRTGTTTEAFF. DNA for the CDR3: TGTGCCAGCAGACGTACAGGGACGACCACTGAAGCTTTCTTT.

This clone was counted at least ten times. The chain uses TRBV4-2 and TRBJ1-2, with 7 bases lining up with TRBD1. The V gene's germline CDR1 is LGHNA and CDR2 YNFKEQ. J lost 8 bases, V lost 0 bases, and 9 bases had no gene match. This CDR3 has 15 amino acids. Here the CDR3 DNA reads TGTGCCAGCAGCCAAGATTGGACCGGGACAGCCGGCTACACCTTC. Translated: CASSQDWTGTAGYTF.

The chain carries TRBV18 and TRBJ1-5; the D gene is possibly TRBD1 (6 bases). The CDR3 is 14 amino acids. Trimming pared 6 bases from V and 2 bases from J, leaving 11 bases between. Per germline, CDR1 KGHSH and CDR2 LQKENI. The CDR3 reads CASSAPGGNQPQHF. DNA of the CDR3: TGTGCCAGCTCGGCCCCAGGGGGCAATCAGCCCCAGCATTTT.

The J gene is TRBJ2-7, the V gene TRBV28; D tentatively fits TRBD1 or TRBD2 (6 bases each). Germline V gene lookup returns CDR1 MDHEN and CDR2 SYDVKM. V lost 5 bases and J lost 7, with 18 bases in between. CDR3 size: 14 residues. The CDR3 DNA sequence: TGTGCCAGCAGTAGCGGGCTATGGGGGCCTGAGCAGTACTTC. Its translation: CASSSGLWGPEQYF.

This clone showed up many times. Other nucleotide sequences in the sample specify the same CDR3. V is TRBV19 and J is TRBJ2-5; no clear D. CDR3 length: 13 amino acids. Trimming took off 4 bases at V and 0 bases at J, with 6 bases between the two ends. CDR1 is LNHDA, CDR2 SQIVND, per germline (reference sequence). The CDR3 loop is CASSRAYQETQYF. For the CDR3, the DNA is TGTGCCAGTAGTAGAGCTTACCAAGAGACCCAGTACTTC.

The rearrangement links TRBV18 to TRBJ1-2; D not certain. The germline V gene encodes CDR1 KGHSH and CDR2 LQKENI. The V and J ends lost 5 bases and 6 bases respectively, with 13 bases between them. This CDR3 comprises 13 residues. The CDR3 sequence: CASSLDLLHGYTF. In DNA, the CDR3 is TGTGCCAGCTCATTGGACTTGCTACATGGCTACACCTTC.

A few counts support this clone. The chain recombines TRBV28 with TRBJ1-4; 8 bases fit TRBD1. With V trimmed by 2 bases and J by 2 bases, 7 bases remained unmatched. CDR1 is MDHEN, CDR2 SYDVKM, per germline. The CDR3 is 17 residues long. The CDR3 DNA reads TGTGCCAGCAGTTTAGCAGGGGGCGTTTCGACTAATGAAAAACTGTTTTTT. Its protein product is CASSLAGGVSTNEKLFF.

In this sample, this clone turned up many times. The chain has TRBV25-1 and TRBJ2-7; 14 nucleotides line up with TRBD2. The CDR3 runs 15 residues. V was clipped by 4 bases and J by 4 bases; unmatched bases: 3. Germline V lookup: CDR1 MGHDK, CDR2 SYGVNS. For the CDR3, the DNA is TGTGCCAGCAGTGGGCGGACTAGCGGGAGGTACGAGCAGTACTTC. As protein: CASSGRTSGRYEQYF.

The genes are TRBV25-1 and TRBJ2-7, with 7 nucleotides matching TRBD1. This CDR3 has 12 residues. Per the germline V gene, CDR1 is MGHDK and CDR2 is SYGVNS. The V gene end was trimmed by 3 bases and the J gene end by 12 bases; junction bases not matched to a gene: 8. CDR3: CASSDRQGGRYF. CDR3 nucleotides: TGTGCCAGCAGTGATCGACAGGGCGGGCGGTACTTC.

The rearrangement joins TRBV5-4 to TRBJ2-3; D not resolved. The CDR3 is 14 amino acids. The germline gives CDR1 SGHNT, CDR2 YYREEE (reference sequence). V gave up 1 base and J gave up 2 bases, with 8 bases separating them. Here the CDR3 DNA reads TGTGCCAGCAGCTTGATTCAGGACACAGATACGCAGTATTTT. The encoded protein is CASSLIQDTDTQYF.

The chain recombines TRBV7-8 with TRBJ2-3; D gene ambiguous. Germline loops: CDR1 SGHVS, CDR2 FQNEAQ. Trimming took 5 bases from V and 2 from J, leaving 5 bases between them. The CDR3 is 12 residues long. The CDR3 here is CASSPNTDTQYF. The CDR3 DNA is TGTGCCAGCAGCCCGAACACAGATACGCAGTATTTT.

This clone came up a few times. CDR3 DNA sequence: TGTGCCAGCAGAAGCAAAGCGGGACAGGGGACCACAGATACGCAGTATTTT. Translation: CASRSKAGQGTTDTQYF. J is TRBJ2-3 and V is TRBV11-2; the match to TRBD1 covers 10 bases. The V segment lost 6 bases and the J segment 2 bases; nucleotides outside the gene matches: 11. Germline values: CDR1 SGHAT, CDR2 FQNNGV. The CDR3 runs 17 residues.

V gene TRBV6-5 combines with J gene TRBJ2-1; 11 nucleotides agree with TRBD2. The CDR3 loop spans 15 amino acids. J lost 4 bases, V lost 7 bases, and 6 bases had no gene match. Germline loops: CDR1 MNHEY, CDR2 SVGAGI. DNA of the CDR3: TGTGCCAGCACCCTCACTAGCGGGAGATACAATGAGCAGTTCTTC. Protein sequence: CASTLTSGRYNEQFF.

The V and J genes are TRBV5-6 and TRBJ2-5; D remains ambiguous. Germline V gene data show CDR1 as SGHDT and CDR2 as YYEEEE. V was trimmed by 0 bases and J by 4 bases, leaving 10 bases between them. This CDR3 has 14 amino acids. CDR3 DNA sequence: TGTGCCAGCAGCTTGGCCGCCCTGGCAGAGACCCAGTACTTC. This encodes CASSLAALAETQYF.

This clone came up many times. DNA of the CDR3: TGTGCCAGTCAAACAGGGGCAACTGGAAACACCATATATTTT. Encoded protein: CASQTGATGNTIYF. This chain links TRBV7-9 with TRBJ1-3; the match to TRBD1 covers 7 bases. The CDR3 has 14 residues. Trimming removed 9 bases from V and 2 bases from J; junction bases left unmatched: 7. Germline CDR1 and CDR2: SEHNR and FQNEAQ (reference sequence).

The chain carries TRBV7-9 and TRBJ1-5, with unresolved D. V lost 1 base and J lost 7, with 5 bases in between. The germline V gene has CDR1 SEHNR and CDR2 FQNEAQ (reference sequence). The CDR3 totals 12 residues. The CDR3 region is CASSLDTQPQHF. DNA of the CDR3: TGTGCCAGCAGCTTAGATACGCAGCCCCAGCATTTT.

Only a few counts were recorded for this clone. The chain uses TRBV10-1 and TRBJ2-3; D is undetermined. Germline V gene lookup returns CDR1 WNHNN and CDR2 SYGVQD (reference sequence). The length of the CDR3 is 11 residues. V dropped 3 bases and J dropped 6 bases, with 4 bases sitting between them. The CDR3 loop is CASSDFDTQYF. For the CDR3, the DNA is TGCGCCAGCAGTGATTTCGATACGCAGTATTTT.

This rearrangement joins TRBV9 to TRBJ2-1; a possible D gene is TRBD2 (6 bases). CDR1 and CDR2 from the germline V gene are SGDLS and YYNGEE. V dropped 3 bases and J dropped 3 bases, with 13 bases sitting between them. The CDR3 spans 15 residues. CDR3: CASSAPSERYNEQFF. CDR3 coding DNA: TGTGCCAGCAGCGCCCCTAGCGAACGCTACAATGAGCAGTTCTTC.

This clone was observed a few times. The V and J genes are TRBV5-4 and TRBJ2-6; perhaps D is TRBD1 or TRBD2 (6 bases each). Trimming left V 5 bases short and J 2 bases short, with 14 bases between. The CDR3 runs 16 residues. Per the germline V gene, CDR1 is SGHNT and CDR2 is YYREEE (reference sequence). The CDR3 protein is CASRTNGGAGANVLTF. The CDR3 DNA is TGTGCCAGCAGGACAAACGGGGGCGCTGGGGCCAACGTCCTGACTTTC.

The J gene is TRBJ2-7, the V gene TRBV5-6, with 8 bases that match TRBD1. The CDR3 is 18 amino acids. Germline V lookup: CDR1 SGHDT, CDR2 YYEEEE. The J segment lost 3 bases and the V segment lost 4 bases, leaving 18 bases of the junction unmatched. The CDR3: CASSPLLDRGAGHYEQYF. The DNA for the CDR3 is TGTGCCAGCAGCCCGCTCCTCGACAGGGGAGCGGGTCACTACGAGCAGTACTTC.

The table lists this clone with a few counts. The rearrangement joins TRBV11-1 to TRBJ2-1; a possible D gene is TRBD1 (6 bases). This CDR3 has 13 amino acids. Trimming took off 8 bases at V and 3 bases at J, with 11 bases between the two ends. Germline-derived CDR1 and CDR2 are SGHAT and FQDESV (reference sequence). In DNA, the CDR3 is TGTGCCAGCGGAGGACAGATCTACAATGAGCAGTTCTTC. Residues: CASGGQIYNEQFF.

The chain combines TRBV7-9 with TRBJ1-2; unclear D gene. CDR1 and CDR2 (germline): SEHNR, FQNEAQ (reference sequence). V shed 3 bases and J shed 2 bases, with 19 bases lying between them. CDR3 size: 17 residues. This CDR3 is CASSFPTRIRSNYGYTF. The CDR3 DNA is TGTGCCAGCAGCTTCCCCACCCGCATCAGATCCAACTATGGCTACACCTTC.

V usage is TRBV29-1 and J usage is TRBJ1-1, with D tentatively TRBD1 (6 bases). The germline V gene encodes CDR1 SQVTM and CDR2 ANQGSEA. Trimming pared 5 bases from V and 2 bases from J, leaving 12 bases between. This CDR3 has 13 amino acids. Written as DNA, the CDR3 is TGCAGCGTTTCTGGACAGATTAACACTGAAGCTTTCTTT. Translated: CSVSGQINTEAFF.

This clone was found a few times. J is TRBJ2-7 and V is TRBV28, with D hard to call. The ends were cut back, 2 bases at V and 1 base at J, with 6 bases in the middle. Germline lookup yields CDR1 MDHEN and CDR2 SYDVKM. There are 13 residues in the CDR3. CDR3 DNA sequence: TGTGCCAGCAGTTTAATTGGATCCTACGAGCAGTACTTC. Protein sequence: CASSLIGSYEQYF. The whole variable domain, filled in from reference TRBV28 and TRBJ2-7, reads DVKVTQSSRYLVKRTGEKVFLECVQDMDHENMFWYRQDPGLGLRLIYFSYDVKMKEKGDIPEGYSVSREKKERFSLILESASTNQTSMYLCASSLIGSYEQYFGPGTRLTVT.

This clone occurred a few times. The chain carries TRBV5-4 and TRBJ2-1; 12 positions match TRBD2. Germline assignment: CDR1 SGHNT and CDR2 YYREEE (reference sequence). Unmatched junction bases numbered 10, after V lost 1 base and J lost 5 bases. The CDR3 extends over 18 amino acids. CDR3: CASSLFVSSGRGDNEQFF. CDR3 bases: TGTGCCAGCAGCTTGTTCGTGTCTAGCGGGAGGGGTGACAATGAGCAGTTCTTC.

This clone was found a few times. The chain has TRBV19 and TRBJ2-1; perhaps D is TRBD1 or TRBD2 (5 bases each). Germline V gene sequence: CDR1 LNHDA, CDR2 SQIVND (reference sequence). The V and J ends lost 4 bases and 9 bases respectively, with 16 bases between them. The CDR3 extends over 14 amino acids. This CDR3 is CASSTAGTKFEQFF. As DNA, the CDR3 is TGTGCCAGTAGTACGGCCGGGACCAAATTTGAGCAGTTCTTC.